Described below is a single T cell receptor (beta chain) sequence and its context. CD8+ and CD4+ T cells from blood underwent TCR beta sequencing, which was carried out in a high-throughput format. Stable or active relapsing-remitting multiple sclerosis, untreated and meeting revised McDonald criteria, defined the controls. While CD8+ and CD4+ T cells were isolated negatively, TEMRA cells were enriched by FACS. This CDR3 region has 16 residues. With V trimmed by 0 bases and J by 3 bases, 4 bases remained unmatched. This sample is drawn from a study of CD8 T cells in Susac syndrome. Random-hexamer reverse transcription was applied to 0.5 to 1 ug RNA. Amplification of the TCR beta CDR3 was carried out by immunoSEQ multiplex PCR, which spanned a total of 54 Vbeta and 13 Jbeta segments. TCRdb processed the immunoSEQ multiplex PCR reads anew with MiXCR; each CDR3 protein has one entry. Of around 300,000 distinct CDR3 sequences in the sample, almost 85% were seen once.

The sequence derives from a human donor with multiple sclerosis. V is TRBV12-3 or TRBV12-4 and J is TRBJ2-5; 10 nucleotides match TRBD2. Sample: CD8+ T cells from PBMCs. The CDR3 DNA reads as TGTGCCAGCAGTTTAGCGGGACTAGCGAGAGAAGAGACCCAGTACTTC. Translated, it gives CASSLAGLAREETQYF.